This TCR beta chain was captured by sequencing in a study of cytomegalovirus exposure and HLA in healthy donors. Overall study findings and caveats: A list of 164 TCR beta chains associated with cytomegalovirus was given. With high specificity and sensitivity, the classifier reportedly diagnosed cytomegalovirus status.

The CDR3 is 13 amino acids. V lost 8 bases and J lost 4, with 14 bases in between. The germline V gene encodes CDR1 SGHTA and CDR2 FQGNSA. Method: immunoSEQ multiplex PCR; TCRdb's copy keeps in-frame clones and lacks some. The sample contains approximately 71,000 clones, over 80% of which appear only once. A note on this clone: Its antigen remains unknown.

These donors were members of the roughly 120-subject validation cohort, a group separate from the roughly 670-subject first cohort. This chain uses TRBV7-2 with TRBJ1-1; possible D gene TRBD1, 6 bases. The sequence was obtained from a man aged 18 to 35 in good health and CMV-seronegative. Sequences were obtained from PBMCs. The CDR3 region is CASRGGRGTEAFF. In DNA form, the CDR3 reads TGTGCCAGCCGAGGGGGAAGGGGCACTGAAGCTTTCTTT.